The 22 T cell receptor beta chains in this list originate from one sample, sequenced in a study of tumor T cells in aggressive B-cell lymphoma. The method was immunoSEQ multiplex PCR; TCRdb's version includes in-frame clones alone and lacks a portion of them. The table lists some 4,000 clones, 75% to 95% of them singletons. The specimen was tumor tissue. All receptors derive from an adult with diffuse large B cell lymphoma.

The genes are TRBV20-1 and TRBJ1-4; D call uncertain. The CDR3 consists of 10 residues. Germline CDR1 reads DFQATT; CDR2 reads SNEGSKA (reference sequence). V gave up 5 bases and J gave up 4 bases, with 2 bases separating them. The CDR3 sequence: CSALNEKLFF. The DNA of the CDR3 is TGCAGTGCTCTTAATGAAAAACTGTTTTTT.

The rearrangement links TRBV5-5 to TRBJ2-6; unclear D gene. The CDR3 spans 16 residues. The germline V gene has CDR1 SGHKS and CDR2 YYEKEE (reference sequence). V shed 1 base and J shed 3 bases, with 11 bases lying between them. CDR3 amino acids: CASSLLRRGGANVLTF. The CDR3 DNA reads TGTGCCAGCAGCTTGCTTAGGAGAGGTGGGGCCAACGTCCTGACTTTC.

The chain is built from TRBV29-1 and TRBJ1-1, with 11 bases lining up with TRBD1. Germline V gene data show CDR1 as SQVTM and CDR2 as ANQGSEA. The V and J ends lost 0 bases and 4 bases, in that order; junction bases with no gene match: 7. The CDR3 is made up of 16 amino acids. DNA of the CDR3: TGCAGCGTTGAAGATCTTGTCGGACAGGGGGCCACTGAAGCTTTCTTT. Protein product: CSVEDLVGQGATEAFF.

Of note for this clone: The junction departs from germline at one end; a sequencing error may be responsible. The CDR3 DNA reads as TGTACCAGCAGTCCTTCCGGGACTAGTTACGAGCAGTACTTC. This translates into CTSSPSGTSYEQYF. The chain couples TRBV2 to TRBJ2-7; 8 bases agree with TRBD2. The CDR3 sequence is 14 residues long. Germline V gene lookup returns CDR1 SNHLY and CDR2 FYNNEI. Full variable domain (remainder filled in from reference TRBV2 and TRBJ2-7): EPEVTQTPSHQVTQMGQEVILRCVPISNHLYFYWYRQILGQKVEFLVSFYNNEISEKSEIFDDQFSVERPDGSNFTLKIRSTKLEDSAMYFCTSSPSGTSYEQYFGPGTRLTVT.

Only one count was recorded for this clone. The chain is built from TRBV5-1 and TRBJ2-2; D is uncertain. CDR3 length: 12 residues. The V gene's germline CDR1 is SGHRS and CDR2 YFSETQ. V lost 5 bases and J lost 2, with 4 bases in between. The CDR3: CASSRNTGELFF. Here the CDR3 DNA reads TGCGCCAGCAGTCGTAACACCGGGGAGCTGTTTTTT.

The CDR3 region has the DNA TGTGCCACCAGCAGAGGCAGGGCCGGGCGAGAGACCCAGTACTTC. Translated: CATSRGRAGRETQYF. This rearrangement joins TRBV15 to TRBJ2-5, with D possibly being TRBD1 (5 bases). Trimming left V 1 base short and J 4 bases short, with 13 bases between. Germline CDR1 reads LNHNV; CDR2 reads YYDKDF (reference sequence). The CDR3 is made up of 15 amino acids.

The chain employs TRBV19 and TRBJ2-7; a possible D gene is TRBD1 (6 bases). The germline CDR1 and CDR2 sequences are LNHDA and SQIVND (reference sequence). CDR3 length equals 13 residues. Trimming pared 2 bases from V and 3 bases from J, leaving 8 bases between. The CDR3 DNA reads as TGTGCCAGTAGTATAATCAGGGGCTACGAGCAGTACTTC. Encoded protein: CASSIIRGYEQYF. Variable domain in full (rest from reference TRBV19 and TRBJ2-7): DGGITQSPKYLFRKEGQNVTLSCEQNLNHDAMYWYRQDPGQGLRLIYYSQIVNDFQKGDIAEGYSVSREKKESFPLTVTSAQKNPTAFYLCASSIIRGYEQYFGPGTRLTVT.

The chain joins TRBV5-6 to TRBJ2-2; D might be TRBD1 (5 bases). Germline CDR1 is SGHDT and CDR2 is YYEEEE. This CDR3 comprises 13 residues. The V end lost 2 bases, the J end lost 4 bases, and 6 bases lay between the germline ends. The CDR3 here is CASSLGATGELFF. DNA for the CDR3: TGTGCCAGCAGCTTAGGGGCCACCGGGGAGCTGTTTTTT.

The chain links TRBV6-5 to TRBJ1-2, with a possible D match to TRBD1 (6 bases). The V gene's germline CDR1 is MNHEY and CDR2 SVGAGI. The CDR3 covers 16 residues. Trimming stripped 0 bases from V and 8 bases from J, with 19 bases between. CDR3 sequence: CASSYSGQRLLEGYTF. CDR3 bases: TGTGCCAGCAGTTACTCAGGACAGAGACTGTTAGAAGGCTACACCTTC.

The V call is TRBV6-6, the J call TRBJ1-1; 9 bases align to TRBD1. The CDR3 covers 15 residues. J was trimmed by 5 bases and V by 6 bases; bases with no gene match: 10. Germline CDR1 is MNHNY and CDR2 is SVGAGI (reference sequence). The CDR3 bases are TGTGCCAGCAGCCTAGCCGGGACAGGGAGGACTGAAGCTTTCTTT. This encodes CASSLAGTGRTEAFF.

This chain links TRBV7-2 with TRBJ2-3; a possible D gene is TRBD1 (6 bases). The germline V gene has CDR1 SGHTA and CDR2 FQGNSA. V was cut by 6 bases and J by 6 bases, with 10 bases left in between. The CDR3 length is 12 residues. CDR3 coding DNA: TGTGCCAGCAGAAGGGACATGGATACGCAGTATTTT. This sequence encodes CASRRDMDTQYF.

The J gene is TRBJ2-2, the V gene TRBV11-2; the D gene is possibly TRBD1 (6 bases). The CDR3 totals 12 residues. V dropped 5 bases and J dropped 7 bases, with 8 bases sitting between them. In germline, CDR1 is SGHAT, CDR2 FQNNGV. CDR3 bases: TGTGCCAGCAGCGAAGGGGGCGGGGAGCTGTTTTTT. Translating it yields CASSEGGGELFF. The whole variable domain, filled in from reference TRBV11-2 and TRBJ2-2, reads EAGVAQSPRYKIIEKRQSVAFWCNPISGHATLYWYQQILGQGPKLLIQFQNNGVVDDSQLPKDRFSAERLKGVDSTLKIQPAKLEDSAVYLCASSEGGGELFFGEGSRLTVL.

This clone showed up just once. The chain joins TRBV7-6 to TRBJ2-5, with D tentatively TRBD2 (5 bases). The assigned J gene may be wrong: the sequence end matches TRBJ2-7 better. Germline assignment: CDR1 SGHVS and CDR2 FNYEAQ. The CDR3 runs 14 residues. CDR3 bases: TGTGCCAGCAGCTCCCTTTTAGGGAGTGGCGAGCAGTACTTC. Translating gives CASSSLLGSGEQYF.

The chain links TRBV6-5 to TRBJ1-5; D remains unclear. Trimming removed 7 bases at V and 0 bases at J, with 10 bases between. Germline V gene sequence: CDR1 MNHEY, CDR2 SVGAGI. The CDR3 length is 14 residues. Here the CDR3 DNA reads TGTGCCAGCAAACAGTTACTTAGCAATCAGCCCCAGCATTTT. Translating gives CASKQLLSNQPQHF.

This sequence joins TRBV11-2 and TRBJ1-1; D possibly corresponds to TRBD1 (6 bases). The CDR3 runs to 12 residues. Trimming removed 1 base from V and 8 bases from J, with 8 bases in between. The germline gives CDR1 SGHAT, CDR2 FQNNGV. Here the CDR3 reads CASSLGGHEAFF. The CDR3 region has the DNA TGTGCCAGCAGCTTAGGGGGACACGAAGCTTTCTTT.

The chain recombines TRBV6-1 with TRBJ2-2; the D is unclear. The CDR3 has 14 amino acids. Per the germline V gene, CDR1 is MNHNS and CDR2 is SASEGT. Trimming took off 4 bases at V and 4 bases at J, with 10 bases between the two ends. The CDR3 protein is CASSGLTGTGELFF. For the CDR3, the DNA is TGTGCCAGCAGTGGCCTTACTGGCACCGGGGAGCTGTTTTTT.

The CDR3 DNA is TGTGCCAGCAGCAAGGGGACAGGGACTAATGAAAAACTGTTTTTT. Protein product: CASSKGTGTNEKLFF. The chain carries TRBV5-8 and TRBJ1-4; 9 bases are shared with TRBD1. Germline CDR1 SGHTS, CDR2 YDEGEE. The V and J ends lost 4 bases and 2 bases, in that order; junction bases with no gene match: 3. The CDR3 extends over 15 amino acids. Full variable domain (rest looked up from reference TRBV5-8 and TRBJ1-4): EAGVTQSPTHLIKTRGQQATLRCSPISGHTSVYWYQQALGLGLQFLLWYDEGEERNRGNFPPRFSGRQFPNYSSELNVNALELEDSALYLCASSKGTGTNEKLFFGSGTQLSVL.

This clone was seen only once. This chain uses TRBV2 with TRBJ2-3; 8 bases match TRBD2. In germline, CDR1 is SNHLY, CDR2 FYNNEI. There are 15 residues in the CDR3. V lost 4 bases to trimming and J lost 5 bases; unmatched junction nucleotides: 8. CDR3 in DNA: TGTGCCAGCAGTGCTTTCAGCGGGAGTAAAGATACGCAGTATTTT. Translation gives CASSAFSGSKDTQYF.

This chain joins TRBV5-3 and TRBJ2-3; 8 nucleotides agree with TRBD2. TRBV5-3 carries the ORF label, with uncertain function. The CDR3 loop spans 16 amino acids. V shed 4 bases, J shed 0 bases, and the junction held 7 bases outside the gene matches. The CDR3 loop reads CARSPGVAGSTDTQYF. CDR3 nucleotides: TGTGCCAGAAGCCCCGGGGTAGCGGGAAGCACAGATACGCAGTATTTT.

The V gene is TRBV9, the J gene TRBJ1-1; no definite D call. The V and J ends lost 0 bases and 8 bases respectively, with 14 bases between them. Germline V lookup: CDR1 SGDLS, CDR2 YYNGEE. CDR3 size: 14 residues. The CDR3 nucleotides read TGTGCCAGCAGCGTAGCTCCTGAGACGGGGGAAGCTTTCTTT. Translating gives CASSVAPETGEAFF.

The rearrangement uses TRBV4-1 and TRBJ2-7; weak D call: TRBD1 (7 bases). Trimming left V 0 bases short and J 3 bases short, with 18 bases between. CDR1 is MGHRA and CDR2 is YSYEKL in the germline V gene. The CDR3 is 17 residues long. The CDR3 bases are TGCGCCAGCAGCCAAGAGGCGGGACAGACGGTGTTCTACGAGCAGTACTTC. It translates to CASSQEAGQTVFYEQYF.

V usage is TRBV19 and J usage is TRBJ1-5; TRBD1 matches 8 bases. This CDR3 is built from 15 residues. V shed 6 bases, J shed 2 bases, and the junction held 6 bases outside the gene matches. Germline CDR1 reads LNHDA; CDR2 reads SQIVND (reference sequence). The CDR3 coding sequence is TGTGCCAGTAGCTCGACAGGGGTCGGCAATCAGCCCCAGCATTTT. Its translation: CASSSTGVGNQPQHF.